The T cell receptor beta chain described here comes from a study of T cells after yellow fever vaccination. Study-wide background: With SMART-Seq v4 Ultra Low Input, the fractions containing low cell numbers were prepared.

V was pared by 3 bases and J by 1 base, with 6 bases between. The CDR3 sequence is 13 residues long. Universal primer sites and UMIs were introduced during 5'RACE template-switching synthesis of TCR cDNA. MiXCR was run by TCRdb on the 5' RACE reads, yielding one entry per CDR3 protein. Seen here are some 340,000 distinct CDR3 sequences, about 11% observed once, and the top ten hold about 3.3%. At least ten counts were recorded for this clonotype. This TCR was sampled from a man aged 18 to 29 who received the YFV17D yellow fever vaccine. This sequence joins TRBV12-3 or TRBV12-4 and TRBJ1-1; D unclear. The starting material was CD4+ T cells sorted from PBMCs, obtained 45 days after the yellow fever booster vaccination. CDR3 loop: CASSFGRNTEAFF. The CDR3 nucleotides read TGTGCCAGCAGTTTCGGAAGGAACACTGAAGCTTTCTTT.